This TCR beta chain was recovered during a study of CD8+ T cells in alopecia areata. This clone came up once. The CDR3 loop spans 14 amino acids. Germline V gene sequence: CDR1 GTSNPN, CDR2 SVGIG (reference sequence). Between the trimmed V and J ends, which lost 2 bases and 3 bases, there was a span of 14 bases. Treatment of the sample: oral pan-JAK inhibitor, 5-10 mg twice daily. Extracted from the samples, RNA was reverse transcribed into cDNA to serve as the sequencing template. Profiled with immunoSEQ multiplex PCR; TCRdb holds only in-frame clones, not every one. The data show 150,000 to 200,000 clones, around three fifths seen once.

The receptor's source is a human donor with alopecia areata. The chain links TRBV30 to TRBJ2-7, with D perhaps assigned TRBD1 or TRBD2 (5 bases each). Sequencing used CD4+ T cells sorted from blood, obtained at week 4, from a patient treated with tofacitinib. The CDR3 region has the DNA TGTGCCTGGAGTAACCAGGGACGCTACTACGAGCAGTACTTC. Protein sequence: CAWSNQGRYYEQYF. Full variable domain (remainder filled in from reference TRBV30 and TRBJ2-7): SQTIHQWPATLVQPVGSPLSLECTVEGTSNPNLYWYRQAAGRGLQLLFYSVGIGQISSEVPQNLSASRPQDRQFILSSKKLLLSDSGFYLCAWSNQGRYYEQYFGPGTRLTVT.